These 26 T cell receptor beta chains were all obtained from the same sample, sequenced in a study of T cell changes during pregnancy in multiple sclerosis. The data were produced by immunoSEQ multiplex PCR, yet TCRdb's version contains in-frame clones alone and is incomplete. The data contain some 80,000 clones, 89% of them singletons. This specimen was peripheral blood, taken in the first trimester of pregnancy. The receptors were sampled from a female donor in good health, enrolled as a control in a pregnancy study.

The chain is built from TRBV4-3 and TRBJ2-1, with 9 bases that match TRBD2. The V and J ends lost 7 bases and 2 bases, in that order; junction bases with no gene match: 12. Germline CDR1 is LGHNA and CDR2 is YSLEER. This CDR3 is built from 17 residues. CDR3 coding DNA: TGCGCCAGCAACCCCCCTGGACTAGCGAAAGCCTACAATGAGCAGTTCTTC. Its translation: CASNPPGLAKAYNEQFF.

The genes are TRBV5-4 and TRBJ1-2, with 7 bases aligning to TRBD1. CDR1 SGHNT and CDR2 YYREEE come from the germline V gene (reference sequence). V shed 4 bases and J 4 bases; nucleotides not matched to a gene: 13. This CDR3 region has 16 residues. The CDR3 spells CASSGWGRGLSYGYTF. The DNA of the CDR3 is TGTGCCAGCAGCGGTTGGGGCAGGGGGTTGAGCTATGGCTACACCTTC.

The chain recombines TRBV11-2 with TRBJ2-7, with D unresolved. This CDR3 has 14 amino acids. V dropped 3 bases and J dropped 3 bases, with 12 bases sitting between them. From germline, CDR1 is SGHAT and CDR2 FQNNGV. The CDR3 here is CASSFRRVGYEQYF. The DNA of the CDR3 is TGTGCCAGCAGCTTCCGCCGGGTTGGCTACGAGCAGTACTTC.

The V and J genes are TRBV11-3 and TRBJ2-1; TRBD2 agrees at 16 bases. V dropped 0 bases and J dropped 5; count of bases not matched to a gene: 4. CDR3 length equals 18 residues. CDR1 is SGHNT, CDR2 YENEEA, per germline. CDR3 residues: CASSLDGTSGRAHNEQFF. CDR3 DNA: TGTGCCAGCAGCTTAGACGGGACTAGCGGGAGGGCCCACAATGAGCAGTTCTTC.

The rearrangement links TRBV4-2 to TRBJ2-1; the match to TRBD2 covers 9 bases. In germline, CDR1 is LGHNA, CDR2 YNFKEQ. The CDR3 is 16 amino acids. Germline trimming cut 0 bases from V and 4 bases from J; bases unmatched to any gene: 4. The CDR3 is CASSQELAGVYNEQFF. In DNA form, the CDR3 reads TGTGCCAGCAGCCAAGAATTAGCGGGGGTATACAATGAGCAGTTCTTC.

This clone came up a few times. The CDR3 DNA is TGTGCCTGGCACAGGGGCCGGGATTCACCCCTCCACTTT. Amino acid sequence: CAWHRGRDSPLHF. The chain combines TRBV30 with TRBJ1-6; TRBD1 agrees at 7 bases. Germline V gene lookup returns CDR1 GTSNPN and CDR2 SVGIG (reference sequence). This CDR3 contains 13 residues. V trimming: 5 bases; J trimming: 8 bases; junction bases outside the gene matches: 6.

The chain joins TRBV19 to TRBJ2-1; 13 positions agree with TRBD2. CDR3 length equals 15 residues. CDR1 and CDR2 from the germline V gene are LNHDA and SQIVND (reference sequence). V shed 5 bases, J shed 8 bases, and the junction held 6 bases outside the gene matches. CDR3 bases: TGTGCCAGTAGTCGGACTAGCGGGAGTTTGGATGAGCAGTTCTTC. It translates to CASSRTSGSLDEQFF.

The genes are TRBV5-1 and TRBJ2-7; a weak D match, TRBD1 (6 bases). V lost 0 bases and J lost 0, with 22 bases in between. This CDR3 has 19 amino acids. The germline V gene has CDR1 SGHRS and CDR2 YFSETQ. In nucleotides, the CDR3 is TGCGCCAGCAGCTTGGCACCACCGGTTAGTGGGACAATCTCCTACGAGCAGTACTTC. As protein: CASSLAPPVSGTISYEQYF.

This chain uses TRBV9 with TRBJ2-5, with 9 bases identical to TRBD2. With V trimmed by 0 bases and J by 5 bases, 8 bases remained unmatched. Germline V gene lookup returns CDR1 SGDLS and CDR2 YYNGEE. The CDR3 loop spans 16 amino acids. For the CDR3, the DNA is TGTGCCAGCAGCGTAGGGGCGGGAGGGCGTCATGAGACCCAGTACTTC. Protein: CASSVGAGGRHETQYF.

V gene TRBV6-1 combines with J gene TRBJ1-2; possible D gene TRBD1, 5 bases. The V and J ends lost 10 bases and 6 bases respectively, with 15 bases between them. This CDR3 is built from 12 residues. Germline-derived CDR1 and CDR2 are MNHNS and SASEGT. The CDR3 protein is CATLEWGDGYTF. DNA for the CDR3: TGTGCCACCCTAGAGTGGGGGGATGGCTACACCTTC.

This clone showed up just once. The chain is built from TRBV7-2 and TRBJ2-7; D is possibly TRBD2 (7 bases). Trimming pared 7 bases from V and 3 bases from J, leaving 22 bases between. Germline V gene lookup returns CDR1 SGHTA and CDR2 FQGNSA. This CDR3 is 16 amino acids long. The CDR3: CASTSNRGARYYEQYF. Written as DNA, the CDR3 is TGTGCCAGCACCTCGAACCGGGGGGCAAGATACTACGAGCAGTACTTC.

The rearrangement uses TRBV5-5 and TRBJ2-7; TRBD2 might be the D (6 bases). The CDR3 totals 14 residues. Per the germline V gene, CDR1 is SGHKS and CDR2 is YYEKEE (reference sequence). V gave up 4 bases and J gave up 4 bases, with 15 bases separating them. For the CDR3, the DNA is TGTGCCAGCAGCCCCGGACCGGGGGAGTACGAGCAGTACTTC. This codes for CASSPGPGEYEQYF.

The V and J genes are TRBV7-9 and TRBJ1-1; D unresolved. The CDR3 consists of 12 residues. Germline V gene lookup returns CDR1 SEHNR and CDR2 FQNEAQ (reference sequence). The ends were cut back, 8 bases at V and 5 bases at J, with 12 bases in the middle. In DNA form, the CDR3 reads TGTGCCAGCGGTTCGGTTCGGACTGAAGCTTTCTTT. Translation gives CASGSVRTEAFF.

The sample holds one count of this clone. V and J are TRBV7-6 and TRBJ1-5, with D possibly being TRBD1 (5 bases). The germline gives CDR1 SGHVS, CDR2 FNYEAQ. Trimming shortened V by 1 base and J by 3 bases, and 13 bases separated the two germline ends. This CDR3 comprises 16 residues. The CDR3 reads CASSLGPGGANQPQHF. The CDR3 DNA follows: TGTGCCAGCAGCTTAGGACCGGGGGGAGCCAATCAGCCCCAGCATTTT. The variable domain in full, completed from reference TRBV7-6 and TRBJ1-5, reads GAGVSQSPRYKVTKRGQDVALRCDPISGHVSLYWYRQALGQGPEFLTYFNYEAQQDKSGLPNDRFSAERPEGSISTLTIQRTEQRDSAMYRCASSLGPGGANQPQHFGDGTRLSIL.

The V gene is TRBV5-1, the J gene TRBJ2-1; tentatively, D is TRBD2 (6 bases). Per the germline V gene, CDR1 is SGHRS and CDR2 is YFSETQ. The CDR3 length is 14 residues. V lost 7 bases and J lost 4, with 15 bases in between. CDR3 coding DNA: TGCGCCAGCTCTCTTCCGGGAGCGTACAATGAGCAGTTCTTC. Its protein product is CASSLPGAYNEQFF.

CDR3 sequence reads: CASTGGTYSTDTQYF. DNA for the CDR3: TGTGCCAGCACCGGGGGAACGTATAGCACAGATACGCAGTATTTT. The chain has TRBV6-5 and TRBJ2-3, with D perhaps matching TRBD2 (6 bases). The V end lost 7 bases, the J end lost 0 bases, and 14 bases lay between the germline ends. CDR3 size: 15 residues. In germline, CDR1 is MNHEY, CDR2 SVGAGI.

This clone was seen a single time. V usage is TRBV6-5 and J usage is TRBJ1-2, with 8 nucleotides matching TRBD1. The trim removed 6 bases at V and 4 bases at J, leaving 7 bases unmatched. CDR1 and CDR2 from the germline V gene are MNHEY and SVGAGI. The CDR3 sequence is 14 residues long. CDR3 sequence reads: CASRVAGGIYGYTF. DNA of the CDR3: TGTGCCAGCAGGGTAGCAGGGGGCATCTATGGCTACACCTTC.

The chain has TRBV5-4 and TRBJ1-3, with 8 nucleotides matching TRBD1. There are 16 residues in the CDR3. The germline CDR1 and CDR2 sequences are SGHNT and YYREEE (reference sequence). The ends lost 4 bases at V and 0 bases at J; junction bases unmatched: 6. DNA for the CDR3: TGTGCCAGCAGCCCGGGACAGGTTAGCTCTGGAAACACCATATATTTT. This sequence encodes CASSPGQVSSGNTIYF. Complete variable domain (other parts from reference TRBV5-4 and TRBJ1-3): ETGVTQSPTHLIKTRGQQVTLRCSSQSGHNTVSWYQQALGQGPQFIFQYYREEENGRGNFPPRFSGLQFPNYSSELNVNALELDDSALYLCASSPGQVSSGNTIYFGEGSWLTVV.

The chain uses TRBV5-1 and TRBJ2-7; D is perhaps TRBD1 (6 bases). Germline V gives CDR1 SGHRS, CDR2 YFSETQ. The ends were cut back, 0 bases at V and 0 bases at J, with 7 bases in the middle. The CDR3 runs 14 residues. The CDR3 DNA reads TGCGCCAGCAGCTTGGGGACAGACTCCTACGAGCAGTACTTC. It is translated as CASSLGTDSYEQYF.

The chain joins TRBV28 to TRBJ2-5; 11 nucleotides agree with TRBD1. Trimming at V came to 8 bases and at J to 3 bases, leaving 11 bases not matched to a gene. This CDR3 spans 16 amino acids. Looked up from germline, CDR1 is MDHEN and CDR2 is SYDVKM. CDR3 DNA: TGTGCCAGCGGGCCCTCCGGGACAGGGGGGGAAGAGACCCAGTACTTC. It specifies CASGPSGTGGEETQYF.

The chain uses TRBV5-1 and TRBJ2-5, with 9 bases identical to TRBD2. The CDR3 length is 16 residues. V lost 6 bases, J lost 3 bases, and 12 bases stayed unmatched. CDR1 is SGHRS, CDR2 YFSETQ, per germline. The CDR3 loop reads CASTRRGGALEETQYF. The DNA for the CDR3 is TGCGCCAGCACCCGGCGGGGGGGCGCATTGGAAGAGACCCAGTACTTC.

This clone has a count of ten or more. The chain carries TRBV18 and TRBJ2-7, with 11 bases fitting TRBD2. The CDR3 is made up of 14 amino acids. The ends lost 5 bases at V and 4 bases at J; junction bases unmatched: 4. The germline gives CDR1 KGHSH, CDR2 LQKENI. The CDR3 protein is CASSKTSGEYEQYF. DNA of the CDR3: TGTGCCAGCTCAAAGACTAGCGGGGAATACGAGCAGTACTTC.

This clone was recorded a few times. The chain carries TRBV2 and TRBJ2-6; D remains unclear. CDR1 and CDR2 from the germline V gene are SNHLY and FYNNEI. The CDR3 is made up of 17 amino acids. Between the trimmed V and J ends, which lost 5 bases and 1 base, there was a span of 15 bases. CDR3 residues: CASSLGRLISGANVLTF. The CDR3 DNA is TGTGCCAGCAGTCTGGGCAGGCTCATATCTGGGGCCAACGTCCTGACTTTC.

V and J are TRBV10-1 and TRBJ2-2; 11 bases fit TRBD2. This CDR3 has 13 amino acids. Germline V gives CDR1 WNHNN, CDR2 SYGVQD (reference sequence). V lost 9 bases, J lost 5 bases, and 2 bases stayed unmatched. The CDR3 loop reads CASSGGGTGELFF. The CDR3 DNA is TGCGCCAGTAGCGGGGGGGGGACCGGGGAGCTGTTTTTT.

The chain carries TRBV4-2 and TRBJ1-6, with D maybe TRBD1 (5 bases). The CDR3 length is 14 residues. Germline values: CDR1 LGHNA, CDR2 YNFKEQ. Deletions cut 4 bases from V and 4 bases from J, with 8 bases between. CDR3 bases: TGTGCCAGCAGCCCCGACAGATATAATTCACCCCTCCACTTT. Residues: CASSPDRYNSPLHF.

The chain carries TRBV4-1 and TRBJ2-3, with TRBD2 identical over 10 bases. The CDR3 is 17 amino acids. The trim removed 4 bases at V and 2 bases at J, leaving 9 bases unmatched. Germline V CDR1 and CDR2: MGHRA, YSYEKL. CDR3 nucleotides: TGCGCCAGCAGCCCACTTGGGACTAGCGCGCCCACAGATACGCAGTATTTT. It specifies CASSPLGTSAPTDTQYF.